A selection of T cell receptor beta chains follows, all from one sample in a study of cytomegalovirus exposure and HLA in healthy donors. Data came from immunoSEQ multiplex PCR; TCRdb stores just in-frame clones and leaves some out. The sample yields about 96,000 clones, roughly 84% seen once. The sample was PBMCs. These receptors were taken from a man aged 25-40 years in good health and CMV-seronegative. Both conserved end residues are part of each CDR3. D genes are given only for firm matches. For some rows the clone size is stated as once, few or many, or as a class when expanded; others skip it.

few	14	TRBV7-8	NA	TRBJ1-5	TGTGCCAGCAGCCTTTGGACAGGCAATCAGCCCCAGCATTTT	CASSLWTGNQPQHF
NA	14	TRBV5-1	NA	TRBJ2-3	TGCGCCAGCAGCCCAATGGGCGCAGGGGATACGCAGTATTTT	CASSPMGAGDTQYF
NA	14	TRBV19	TRBD2	TRBJ2-7	TGTGCCAGTGGTCTAGCGGGGGTCTCCTACGAGCAGTACTTC	CASGLAGVSYEQYF
NA	17	TRBV5-4	NA	TRBJ2-2	TGTGCCAGCAGCTCCCCTGGAGGGGGGGTGAACACCGGGGAGCTGTTTTTT	CASSSPGGGVNTGELFF
NA	12	TRBV28	NA	TRBJ1-2	TGTGCCAGCAGCACACAATTCTATGGCTACACCTTC	CASSTQFYGYTF
NA	15	TRBV28	NA	TRBJ2-7	TGTGCCAGCAGCCCCGGGACTTCGAGCTCCTACGAGCAGTACTTC	CASSPGTSSSYEQYF
NA	13	TRBV19	NA	TRBJ1-1	TGTGCCAGTAGTACACAGGGAGACACTGAAGCTTTCTTT	CASSTQGDTEAFF
NA	14	TRBV7-2	TRBD1	TRBJ2-5	TGTGCCAGCAGCCGGGACAGGGGCCAAGAGACCCAGTACTTC	CASSRDRGQETQYF
NA	15	TRBV7-3	NA	TRBJ1-2	TGTGCCAGCAGCTTAACGGGGCCAGGGTGGAGTGGCTACACCTTC	CASSLTGPGWSGYTF
NA	14	TRBV5-6	NA	TRBJ2-7	TGTGCCAGCAGCTTCGTGGACAACTCCTACGAGCAGTACTTC	CASSFVDNSYEQYF
few	12	TRBV9	NA	TRBJ2-1	TGTGCCAGCAGCCCCCGACTAAATGAGCAGTTCTTC	CASSPRLNEQFF
NA	13	TRBV9	NA	TRBJ1-5	TGTGCCAGCAGCACCTATAGCAATCAGCCCCAGCATTTT	CASSTYSNQPQHF
NA	15	TRBV28	TRBD1	TRBJ2-7	TGTGCCAGCAGTTTTGGGACAGGGTATTCCTACGAGCAGTACTTC	CASSFGTGYSYEQYF
NA	12	TRBV9	NA	TRBJ2-3	TGTGCCAGCAGCGTGAGTACAGATACGCAGTATTTT	CASSVSTDTQYF
few	17	TRBV5-8	TRBD2	TRBJ2-3	TGTGCCAGCAGCTTTGGGGGGGGAACCCCTAGCACAGATACGCAGTATTTT	CASSFGGGTPSTDTQYF
NA	14	TRBV14	NA	TRBJ2-7	TGTGCCAGCAGCCAAGCAATCGCAGTATACGAGCAGTACTTC	CASSQAIAVYEQYF
NA	14	TRBV25-1	NA	TRBJ2-3	TGTGCCAGCAGTGAACCAGGGTGGGCAGATACGCAGTATTTT	CASSEPGWADTQYF
NA	13	TRBV30	NA	TRBJ1-2	TGTGCCTGGACCACAGGGCACTCCTATGGCTACACCTTC	CAWTTGHSYGYTF
NA	15	TRBV6-6	TRBD1	TRBJ2-2	TGTGCCAGCAGTTACCCAGGGGGTCTCACCGGGGAGCTGTTTTTT	CASSYPGGLTGELFF
NA	13	TRBV11-3	NA	TRBJ1-1	TGTGCCAGCAGGGGAGGGATGAACACTGAAGCTTTCTTT	CASRGGMNTEAFF
NA	16	TRBV5-6	NA	TRBJ1-3	TGTGCCAGCAGCTTGGTCGGCGGAATCTCTGGAAACACCATATATTTT	CASSLVGGISGNTIYF
NA	17	TRBV27	TRBD1	TRBJ2-7	TGTGCCAGCAGTTCCACCGGGACAGGGGGCCTCCCCTACGAGCAGTACTTC	CASSSTGTGGLPYEQYF
NA	13	TRBV14	TRBD1	TRBJ2-1	TGTGCCAGCAGCCAAGATTTTGTGGACAGGAGGTTCTTC	CASSQDFVDRRFF
few	13	TRBV11-2	NA	TRBJ1-1	TGTGCCAGCAGCTATGTCAGGGGCACTGAAGCTTTCTTT	CASSYVRGTEAFF
few	13	TRBV7-8	NA	TRBJ1-5	TGTGCCAGCAGCTCAGACGGTACAGGGATCCAGCATTTT	CASSSDGTGIQHF